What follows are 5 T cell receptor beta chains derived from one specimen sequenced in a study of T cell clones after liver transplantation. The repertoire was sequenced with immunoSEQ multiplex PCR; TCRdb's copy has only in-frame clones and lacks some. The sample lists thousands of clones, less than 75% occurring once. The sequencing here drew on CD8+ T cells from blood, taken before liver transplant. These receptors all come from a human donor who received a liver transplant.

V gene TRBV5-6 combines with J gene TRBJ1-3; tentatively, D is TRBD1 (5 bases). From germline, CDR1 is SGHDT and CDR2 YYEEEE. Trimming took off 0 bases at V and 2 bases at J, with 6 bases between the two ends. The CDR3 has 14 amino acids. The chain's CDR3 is CASSLGGAGNTIYF. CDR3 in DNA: TGTGCCAGCAGCTTGGGGGGCGCTGGAAACACCATATATTTT. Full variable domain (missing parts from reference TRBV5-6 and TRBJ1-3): DAGVTQSPTHLIKTRGQQVTLRCSPKSGHDTVSWYQQALGQGPQFIFQYYEEEERQRGNFPDRFSGHQFPNYSSELNVNALLLGDSALYLCASSLGGAGNTIYFGEGSWLTVV.

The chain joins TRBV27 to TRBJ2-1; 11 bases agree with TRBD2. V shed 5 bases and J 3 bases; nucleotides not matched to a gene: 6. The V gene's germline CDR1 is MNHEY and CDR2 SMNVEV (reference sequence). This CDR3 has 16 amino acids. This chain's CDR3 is CASSALGTSGYNEQFF. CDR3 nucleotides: TGTGCCAGCAGTGCCCTCGGGACTAGCGGCTACAATGAGCAGTTCTTC.

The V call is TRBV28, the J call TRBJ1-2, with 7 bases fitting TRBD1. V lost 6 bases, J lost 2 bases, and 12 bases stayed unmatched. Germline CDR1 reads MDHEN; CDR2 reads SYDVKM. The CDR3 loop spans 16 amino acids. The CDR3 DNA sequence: TGTGCCAGCAGCCTGGATCGGACAGGACAAAACTATGGCTACACCTTC. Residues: CASSLDRTGQNYGYTF.

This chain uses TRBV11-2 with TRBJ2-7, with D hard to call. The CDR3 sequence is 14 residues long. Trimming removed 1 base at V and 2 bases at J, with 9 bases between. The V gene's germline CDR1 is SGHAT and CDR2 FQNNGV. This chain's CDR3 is CASSLVGFTYEQYF. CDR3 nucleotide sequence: TGTGCCAGCAGCTTAGTTGGGTTTACCTACGAGCAGTACTTC. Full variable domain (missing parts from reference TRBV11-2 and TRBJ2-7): EAGVAQSPRYKIIEKRQSVAFWCNPISGHATLYWYQQILGQGPKLLIQFQNNGVVDDSQLPKDRFSAERLKGVDSTLKIQPAKLEDSAVYLCASSLVGFTYEQYFGPGTRLTVT.

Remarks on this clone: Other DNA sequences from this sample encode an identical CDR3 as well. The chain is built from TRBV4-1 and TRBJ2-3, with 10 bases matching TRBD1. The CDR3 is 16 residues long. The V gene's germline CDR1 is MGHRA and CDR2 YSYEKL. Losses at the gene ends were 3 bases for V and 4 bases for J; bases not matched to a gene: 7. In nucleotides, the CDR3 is TGCGCCAGCAGCCAGGTAGGACAGGGGGACCCAGATACGCAGTATTTT. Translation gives CASSQVGQGDPDTQYF.